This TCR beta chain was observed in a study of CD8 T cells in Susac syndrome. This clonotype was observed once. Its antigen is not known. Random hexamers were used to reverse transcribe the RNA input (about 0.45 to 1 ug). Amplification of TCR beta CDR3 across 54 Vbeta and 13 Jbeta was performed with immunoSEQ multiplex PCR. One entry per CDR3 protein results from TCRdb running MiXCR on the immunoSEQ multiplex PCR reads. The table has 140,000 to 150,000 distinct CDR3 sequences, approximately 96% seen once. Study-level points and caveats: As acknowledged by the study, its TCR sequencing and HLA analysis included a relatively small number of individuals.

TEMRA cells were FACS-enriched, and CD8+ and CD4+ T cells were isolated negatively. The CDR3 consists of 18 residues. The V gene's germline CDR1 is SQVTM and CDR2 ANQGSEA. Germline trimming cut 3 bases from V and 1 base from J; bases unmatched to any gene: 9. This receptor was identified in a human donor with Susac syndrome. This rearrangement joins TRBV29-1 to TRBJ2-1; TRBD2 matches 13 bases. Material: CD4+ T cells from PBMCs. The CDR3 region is CSVDKELAGGPSYNEQFF. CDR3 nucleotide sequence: TGCAGCGTTGATAAGGAACTAGCGGGAGGGCCATCCTACAATGAGCAGTTCTTC.